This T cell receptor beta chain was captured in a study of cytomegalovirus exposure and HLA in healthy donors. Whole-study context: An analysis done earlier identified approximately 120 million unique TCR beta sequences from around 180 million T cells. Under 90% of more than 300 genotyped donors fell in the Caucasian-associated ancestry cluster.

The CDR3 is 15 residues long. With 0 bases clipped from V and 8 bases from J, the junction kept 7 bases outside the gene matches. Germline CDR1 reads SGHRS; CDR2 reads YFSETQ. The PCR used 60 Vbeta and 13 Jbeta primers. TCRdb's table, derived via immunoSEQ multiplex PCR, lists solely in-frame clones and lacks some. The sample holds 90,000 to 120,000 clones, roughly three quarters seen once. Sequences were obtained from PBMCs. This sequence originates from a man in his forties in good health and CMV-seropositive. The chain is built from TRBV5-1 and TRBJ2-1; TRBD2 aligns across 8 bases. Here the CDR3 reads CASSLGQRGMDEQFF. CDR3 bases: TGCGCCAGCAGCTTGGGGCAGCGGGGGATGGATGAGCAGTTCTTC.